This TCR beta chain was identified during a study of blood T cells in healthy people across ages. Study-wide findings and caveats: Researchers report that TCR beta diversity correlated strongly with naive T cell percentage.

CDR1 is MDHEN, CDR2 SYDVKM, per germline. The CDR3 spans 16 residues. After removal of 2 bases from V and 2 bases from J, the junction contained 4 bases not matched to a gene. This clonotype was counted between two and nine times. Antigen: not known. A second PCR, run for about 7 to 11 cycles, used a sample-barcoded 5' primer plus a J-beta primer mix. TCRdb fed the 5' RACE reads into MiXCR, producing one record per CDR3 protein. In the table there are around 820,000 distinct CDR3 sequences, just under 25% of which are singletons. This sample was also put to use in a study of T cells of mothers and their children. As that report states: Each donor was one of three healthy Caucasian mothers or one of their six children. Versus unrelated pairs, overlap was slightly higher in related mother-child pairs, without reaching significance.

The chain carries TRBV28 and TRBJ2-5; TRBD1 matches at 11 bases. Sequenced material: blood. The TCR sequence derives from a boy between 10 and 17 years old in good health. CDR3 loop: CASSLTGTGGQETQYF. CDR3 nucleotide sequence: TGTGCCAGCAGTTTAACCGGGACAGGGGGACAAGAGACCCAGTACTTC.